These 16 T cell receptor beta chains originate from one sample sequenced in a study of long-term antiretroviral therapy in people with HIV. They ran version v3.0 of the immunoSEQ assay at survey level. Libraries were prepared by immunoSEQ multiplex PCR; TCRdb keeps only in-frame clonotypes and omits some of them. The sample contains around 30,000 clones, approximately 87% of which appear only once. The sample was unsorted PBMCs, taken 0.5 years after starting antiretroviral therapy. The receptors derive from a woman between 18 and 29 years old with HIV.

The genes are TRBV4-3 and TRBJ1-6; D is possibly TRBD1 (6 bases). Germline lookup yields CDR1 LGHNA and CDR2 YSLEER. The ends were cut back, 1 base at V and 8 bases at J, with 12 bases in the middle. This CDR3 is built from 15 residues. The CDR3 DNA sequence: TGCGCCAGCAGCCAAGGGCAGGGGAAATATTCACCCCTCCACTTT. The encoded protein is CASSQGQGKYSPLHF.

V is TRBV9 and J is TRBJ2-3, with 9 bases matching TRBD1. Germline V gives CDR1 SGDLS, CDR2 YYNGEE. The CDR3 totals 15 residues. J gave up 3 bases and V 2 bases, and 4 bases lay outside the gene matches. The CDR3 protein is CASSVRTGDTDTQYF. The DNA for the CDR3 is TGTGCCAGCAGCGTTCGGACAGGGGATACAGATACGCAGTATTTT.

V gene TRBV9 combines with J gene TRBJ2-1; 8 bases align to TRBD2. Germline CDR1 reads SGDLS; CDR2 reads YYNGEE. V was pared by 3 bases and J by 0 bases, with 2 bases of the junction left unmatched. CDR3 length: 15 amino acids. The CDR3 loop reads CASSASGSSYNEQFF. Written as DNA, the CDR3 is TGTGCCAGCAGCGCCAGCGGGAGCTCCTACAATGAGCAGTTCTTC. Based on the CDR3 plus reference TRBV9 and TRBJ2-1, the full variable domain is DSGVTQTPKHLITATGQRVTLRCSPRSGDLSVYWYQQSLDQGLQFLIQYYNGEERAKGNILERFSAQQFPDLHSELNLSSLELGDSALYFCASSASGSSYNEQFFGPGTRLTVL.

CDR3 in DNA: TGTGCCACCAGCAGAGATATCTGGACAGGGGTCTCTGGGGCCAACGTCCTGACTTTC. As protein: CATSRDIWTGVSGANVLTF. This chain joins TRBV15 and TRBJ2-6; 9 bases align to TRBD1. The CDR3 is 19 residues long. Germline V lookup: CDR1 LNHNV, CDR2 YYDKDF (reference sequence). Unmatched junction bases numbered 6, after V lost 0 bases and J lost 0 bases.

As DNA, the CDR3 is TGTGCCAGCAGCTTTACCCCATATAGGTCAGGAGACTCTGGGGCCAACGTCCTGACTTTC. Its protein is CASSFTPYRSGDSGANVLTF. The chain combines TRBV12-1 with TRBJ2-6. TRBV12-1 is a pseudogene. This CDR3 spans 20 amino acids.

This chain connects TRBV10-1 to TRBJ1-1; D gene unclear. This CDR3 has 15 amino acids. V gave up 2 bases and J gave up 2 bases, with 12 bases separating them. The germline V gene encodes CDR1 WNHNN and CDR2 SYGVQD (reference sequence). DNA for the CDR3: TGCGCCAGCAGTGAGATCCGGGGAGGAAACACTGAAGCTTTCTTT. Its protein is CASSEIRGGNTEAFF.

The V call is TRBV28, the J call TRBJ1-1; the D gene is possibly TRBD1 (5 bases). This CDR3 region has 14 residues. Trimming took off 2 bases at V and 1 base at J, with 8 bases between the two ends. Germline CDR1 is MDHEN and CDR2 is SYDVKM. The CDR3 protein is CASSLRTGNTEAFF. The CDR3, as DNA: TGTGCCAGCAGTTTACGAACAGGGAACACTGAAGCTTTCTTT.

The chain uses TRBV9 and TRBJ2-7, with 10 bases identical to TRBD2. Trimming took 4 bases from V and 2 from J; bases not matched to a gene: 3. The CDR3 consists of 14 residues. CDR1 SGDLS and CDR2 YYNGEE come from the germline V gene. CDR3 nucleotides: TGTGCCAGCAGCAAGCGGGAGGGCCCCTACGAGCAGTACTTC. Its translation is CASSKREGPYEQYF.

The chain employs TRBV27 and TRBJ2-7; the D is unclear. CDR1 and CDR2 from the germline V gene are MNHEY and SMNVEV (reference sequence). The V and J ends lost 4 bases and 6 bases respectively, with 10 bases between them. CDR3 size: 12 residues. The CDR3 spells CASSSTPTEQYF. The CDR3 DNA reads TGTGCCAGCAGTTCCACCCCCACCGAGCAGTACTTC.

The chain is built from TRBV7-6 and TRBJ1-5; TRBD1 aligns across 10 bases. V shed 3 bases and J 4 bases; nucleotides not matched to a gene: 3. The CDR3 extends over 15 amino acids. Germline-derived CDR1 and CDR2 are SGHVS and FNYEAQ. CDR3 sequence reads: CASSFWTGGNQPQHF. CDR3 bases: TGTGCCAGCAGCTTTTGGACAGGGGGAAATCAGCCCCAGCATTTT.

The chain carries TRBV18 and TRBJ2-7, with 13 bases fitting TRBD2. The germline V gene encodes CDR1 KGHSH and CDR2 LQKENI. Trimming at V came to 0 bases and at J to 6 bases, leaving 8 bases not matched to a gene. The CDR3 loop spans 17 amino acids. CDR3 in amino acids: CASSPPPRLAGGSEQYF. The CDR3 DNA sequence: TGTGCCAGCTCACCACCTCCTCGACTAGCGGGAGGCTCCGAGCAGTACTTC.

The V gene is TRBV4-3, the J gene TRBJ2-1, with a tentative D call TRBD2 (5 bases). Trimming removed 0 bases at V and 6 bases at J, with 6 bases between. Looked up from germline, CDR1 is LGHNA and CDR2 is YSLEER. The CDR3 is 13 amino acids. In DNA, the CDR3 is TGCGCCAGCAGCCAAGAAAGCGGCAATGAGCAGTTCTTC. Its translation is CASSQESGNEQFF.

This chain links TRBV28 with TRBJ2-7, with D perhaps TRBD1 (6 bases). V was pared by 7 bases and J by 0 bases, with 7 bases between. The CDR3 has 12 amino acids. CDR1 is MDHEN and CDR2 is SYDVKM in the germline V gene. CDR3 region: CASTRGSYEQYF. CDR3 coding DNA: TGTGCCAGCACCAGGGGCTCCTACGAGCAGTACTTC.

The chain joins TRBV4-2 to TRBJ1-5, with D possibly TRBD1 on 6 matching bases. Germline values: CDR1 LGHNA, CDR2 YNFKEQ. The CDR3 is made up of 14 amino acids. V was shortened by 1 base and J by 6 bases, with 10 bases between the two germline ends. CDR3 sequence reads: CASSQGQVGQPQHF. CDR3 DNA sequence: TGTGCCAGCAGCCAAGGACAGGTAGGTCAGCCCCAGCATTTT.

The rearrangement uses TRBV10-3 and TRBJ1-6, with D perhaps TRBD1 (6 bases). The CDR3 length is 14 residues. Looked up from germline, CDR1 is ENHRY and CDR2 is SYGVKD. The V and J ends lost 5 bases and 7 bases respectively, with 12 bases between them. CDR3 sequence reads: CAISLQGPNSPLHF. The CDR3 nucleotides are TGTGCCATCAGTTTACAGGGTCCGAATTCACCCCTCCACTTT.

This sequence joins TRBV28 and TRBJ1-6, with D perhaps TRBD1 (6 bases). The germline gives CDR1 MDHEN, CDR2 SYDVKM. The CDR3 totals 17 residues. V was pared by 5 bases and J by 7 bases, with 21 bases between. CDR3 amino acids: CASSARFYRDKNSPLHF. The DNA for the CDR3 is TGTGCCAGCAGTGCCCGATTCTACCGGGACAAAAATTCACCCCTCCACTTT.